The clone carrying this T cell receptor (beta chain) was recorded a few times. Researchers ran the PCR with 60 Vbeta and 13 Jbeta primers. Sequencing was performed with immunoSEQ multiplex PCR; in TCRdb, only in-frame clones are kept and a portion is missing. Of around 100,000 clones in the sample, 74% were seen once. The data stem from a study of cytomegalovirus exposure and HLA in healthy donors. The sequencing sample was made of PBMCs. The clonotype originates from a man aged 50 or older in good health and CMV-seropositive.

This chain's CDR3 is CAWSVGQAETQYF. The CDR3 bases are TGTGCCTGGAGTGTCGGACAGGCCGAGACCCAGTACTTC. The chain couples TRBV30 to TRBJ2-5, with TRBD1 matching 7 bases. This CDR3 spans 13 amino acids. Germline V CDR1 and CDR2: GTSNPN, SVGIG (reference sequence). V dropped 0 bases and J dropped 5; count of bases not matched to a gene: 3.